This T cell receptor beta chain was identified during a study of T cells in Graves' hyperthyroidism and ophthalmopathy. This clonotype showed up many times. The antigen remains undetermined. The CDR3 runs 16 residues. Losses at the gene ends were 5 bases for V and 3 bases for J; bases not matched to a gene: 10. CDR1 is MDHEN, CDR2 SYDVKM, per germline. Researchers took RNA transcripts and amplified the TCR beta CDR3 regions from them. The HTBI set primed first-round TCR CDR3 RT-PCR. TCRdb re-analysed the multiplex PCR reads in MiXCR, keeping a single row per CDR3 protein. The sample holds some 360,000 distinct CDR3 sequences, roughly 14% seen once. Fresh 10 ml peripheral blood yielded PBMCs. Findings and limits, study-wide: Blood also held most thyroid clonotypes expanded beyond 0.001.

V and J are TRBV28 and TRBJ2-1; 7 bases line up with TRBD2. The TCR sequence derives from a woman aged 55-75 years with Graves' hyperthyroidism. Sequences were obtained from blood. The CDR3 bases are TGTGCCAGCAGTCCTCTTGCGGGAGAGAACTACAATGAGCAGTTCTTC. It codes for CASSPLAGENYNEQFF. The complete variable domain, with remaining parts taken from reference TRBV28 and TRBJ2-1, reads DVKVTQSSRYLVKRTGEKVFLECVQDMDHENMFWYRQDPGLGLRLIYFSYDVKMKEKGDIPEGYSVSREKKERFSLILESASTNQTSMYLCASSPLAGENYNEQFFGPGTRLTVL.